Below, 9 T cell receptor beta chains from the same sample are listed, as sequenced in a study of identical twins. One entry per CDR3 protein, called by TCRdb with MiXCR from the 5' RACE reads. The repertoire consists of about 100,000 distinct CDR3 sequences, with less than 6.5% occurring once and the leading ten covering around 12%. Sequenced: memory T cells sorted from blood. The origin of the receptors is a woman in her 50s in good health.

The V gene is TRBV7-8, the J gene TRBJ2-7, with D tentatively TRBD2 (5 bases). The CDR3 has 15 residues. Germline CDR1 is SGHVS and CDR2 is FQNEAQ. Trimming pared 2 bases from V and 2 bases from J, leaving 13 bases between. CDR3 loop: CASSLRGRDPYEQYV. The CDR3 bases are TGTGCCAGCAGCTTACGGGGTAGGGATCCCTACGAGCAGTACGTC.

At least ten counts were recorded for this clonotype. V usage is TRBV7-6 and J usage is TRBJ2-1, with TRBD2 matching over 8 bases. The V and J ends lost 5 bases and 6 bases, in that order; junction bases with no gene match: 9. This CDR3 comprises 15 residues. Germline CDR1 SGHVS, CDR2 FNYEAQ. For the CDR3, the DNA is TGTGCCAGCAGCATAAGCGGGAGTCGGGTCAATGAGCAGTTCTTC. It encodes CASSISGSRVNEQFF.

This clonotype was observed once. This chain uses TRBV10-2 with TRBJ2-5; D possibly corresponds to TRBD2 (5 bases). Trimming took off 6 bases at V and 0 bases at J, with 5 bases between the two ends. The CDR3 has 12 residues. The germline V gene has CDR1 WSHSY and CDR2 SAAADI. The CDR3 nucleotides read TGCGCCAGCAGGGACTACCAAGAGACCCAGTACTTC. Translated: CASRDYQETQYF.

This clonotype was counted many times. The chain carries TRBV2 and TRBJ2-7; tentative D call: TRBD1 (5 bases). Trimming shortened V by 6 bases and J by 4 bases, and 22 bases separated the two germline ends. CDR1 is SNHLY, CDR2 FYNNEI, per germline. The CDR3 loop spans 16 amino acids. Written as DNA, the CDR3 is TGTGCCAGCAGCGATCCTTGGACACCCAGTCCTTACGAGCAGTACTTC. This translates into CASSDPWTPSPYEQYF.

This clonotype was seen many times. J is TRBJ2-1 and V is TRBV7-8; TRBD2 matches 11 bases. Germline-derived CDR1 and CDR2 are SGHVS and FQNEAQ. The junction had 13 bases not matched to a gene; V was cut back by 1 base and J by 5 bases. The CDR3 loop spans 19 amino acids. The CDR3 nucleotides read TGTGCCAGCAGCTTAGGGGCCGGACTAGCGGGTGGGTCGAACAATGAGCAGTTCTTC. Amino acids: CASSLGAGLAGGSNNEQFF.

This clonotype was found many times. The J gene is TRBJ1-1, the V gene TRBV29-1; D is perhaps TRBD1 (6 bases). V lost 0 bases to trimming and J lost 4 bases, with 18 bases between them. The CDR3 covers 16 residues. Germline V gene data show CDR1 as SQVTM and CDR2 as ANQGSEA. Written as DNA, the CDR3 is TGCAGCGTTGAAGATTTGGGGTACCCAGGGGTCACTGAAGCTTTCTTT. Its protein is CSVEDLGYPGVTEAFF.

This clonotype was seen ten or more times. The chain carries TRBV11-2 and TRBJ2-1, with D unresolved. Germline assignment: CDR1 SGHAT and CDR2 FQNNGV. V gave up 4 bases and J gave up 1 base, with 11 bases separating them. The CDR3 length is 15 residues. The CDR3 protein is CASSSYIGSYNEQFF. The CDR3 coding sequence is TGTGCCAGCAGCTCCTACATTGGGTCCTACAATGAGCAGTTCTTC.

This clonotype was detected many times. This chain's CDR3 is CASRGSGLIDTDTQYF. As DNA, the CDR3 is TGTGCCAGCAGAGGATCGGGGCTCATTGACACAGATACGCAGTATTTT. The V and J genes are TRBV2 and TRBJ2-3; D assignment may be TRBD1 or TRBD2 (5 bases each). Per germline, CDR1 SNHLY and CDR2 FYNNEI. This CDR3 has 16 residues. Trimming took off 6 bases at V and 2 bases at J, with 18 bases between the two ends.

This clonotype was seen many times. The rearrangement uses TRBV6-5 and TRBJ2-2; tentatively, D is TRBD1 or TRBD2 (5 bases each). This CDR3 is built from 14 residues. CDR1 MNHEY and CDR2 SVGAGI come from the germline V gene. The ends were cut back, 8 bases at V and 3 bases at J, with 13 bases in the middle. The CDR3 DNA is TGTGCCAGCGGGGGTTTGAGGGACACCGGGGAGCTGTTTTTT. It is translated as CASGGLRDTGELFF.